The 9 T cell receptor beta chains listed next were all sequenced from one sample in a study of cytomegalovirus exposure and HLA in healthy donors. Vbeta (60) and Jbeta (13) primers were used in the PCR. Here immunoSEQ multiplex PCR was the method, and the copy in TCRdb shows in-frame clones only, minus some. The sample includes fewer than 200,000 clones, around 83% of them seen just once. The specimen was PBMCs. The receptors shown here come from a man aged 35-49 years in good health and CMV-seropositive.

This clone was picked up one time. This rearrangement joins TRBV7-6 to TRBJ2-3; D is perhaps TRBD2 (6 bases). CDR3 length: 15 residues. Germline CDR1 and CDR2: SGHVS and FNYEAQ. Trimming took off 5 bases at V and 0 bases at J, with 12 bases between the two ends. The CDR3 is CASSPGTSSTDTQYF. The CDR3 DNA reads TGTGCCAGCAGCCCCGGGACTTCTAGCACAGATACGCAGTATTTT.

CDR3 DNA sequence: TGTGCCAGCAGCGATACCCGACAGGGAGTGGGGGGGGCCAACGTCCTGACTTTC. Translation gives CASSDTRQGVGGANVLTF. The chain is built from TRBV9 and TRBJ2-6; TRBD1 agrees at 7 bases. CDR1 SGDLS and CDR2 YYNGEE come from the germline V gene. The CDR3 is 18 amino acids. V was clipped by 3 bases and J by 4 bases; unmatched bases: 13.

The chain combines TRBV4-1 with TRBJ2-7; TRBD2 matches at 13 bases. The CDR3 is 14 amino acids. Germline trimming cut 4 bases from V and 4 bases from J; bases unmatched to any gene: 1. CDR1 is MGHRA, CDR2 YSYEKL, per germline. Written as DNA, the CDR3 is TGCGCCAGCAGCCCGGGACTAGCGGGGTACGAGCAGTACTTC. This encodes CASSPGLAGYEQYF.

The rearrangement links TRBV28 to TRBJ2-2; a weak D match, TRBD1 (6 bases). V was clipped by 3 bases and J by 3 bases, with 11 bases between them. The CDR3 consists of 15 residues. CDR1 is MDHEN, CDR2 SYDVKM, per germline. CDR3 sequence (DNA): TGTGCCAGCAGTTTCGCAGGGGATGACACCGGGGAGCTGTTTTTT. It encodes CASSFAGDDTGELFF.

CDR3 in DNA: TGTGCCAGCAGATTGACTAGCGCTCAGGAGACCCAGTACTTC. Amino acids: CASRLTSAQETQYF. The genes are TRBV6-5 and TRBJ2-5; 8 bases agree with TRBD2. CDR3 length: 14 residues. J gave up 5 bases and V 6 bases, and 8 bases lay outside the gene matches. CDR1 MNHEY and CDR2 SVGAGI come from the germline V gene.

DNA of the CDR3: TGTGCCTGGAACCCCTCCGGGTCACCCCTCCACTTT. It translates to CAWNPSGSPLHF. The V call is TRBV30, the J call TRBJ1-6; D gene uncertain. CDR1 GTSNPN and CDR2 SVGIG come from the germline V gene (reference sequence). This CDR3 has 12 amino acids. V was trimmed by 4 bases and J by 10 bases, leaving 11 bases between them. Full variable domain (missing parts from reference TRBV30 and TRBJ1-6): SQTIHQWPATLVQPVGSPLSLECTVEGTSNPNLYWYRQAAGRGLQLLFYSVGIGQISSEVPQNLSASRPQDRQFILSSKKLLLSDSGFYLCAWNPSGSPLHFGNGTRLTVT.

This chain links TRBV9 with TRBJ2-3; 9 bases line up with TRBD2. Germline values: CDR1 SGDLS, CDR2 YYNGEE. The CDR3 loop spans 16 amino acids. V shed 2 bases, J shed 2 bases, and the junction held 6 bases outside the gene matches. CDR3 protein: CASSVGLAGYTDTQYF. DNA of the CDR3: TGTGCCAGCAGCGTTGGCCTAGCGGGGTACACAGATACGCAGTATTTT.

CDR3 loop: CASSLAPREAKAGNTIYF. For the CDR3, the DNA is TGCGCCAGCAGCTTGGCTCCCCGCGAGGCGAAAGCTGGAAACACCATATATTTT. The chain couples TRBV5-1 to TRBJ1-3; D gene uncertain. Germline-derived CDR1 and CDR2 are SGHRS and YFSETQ. V dropped 0 bases and J dropped 2 bases, with 18 bases sitting between them. This CDR3 spans 18 amino acids.

This clone turned up a few times. The genes are TRBV5-1 and TRBJ2-5; 8 nucleotides agree with TRBD1. The better agreement between TRBJ2-7 and the DNA end casts doubt on the J call. The CDR3 totals 13 residues. CDR1 SGHRS and CDR2 YFSETQ come from the germline V gene. CDR3: CASSFDRGGEQYF. The CDR3 nucleotides read TGCGCCAGCAGCTTCGACAGGGGTGGCGAGCAGTACTTC.